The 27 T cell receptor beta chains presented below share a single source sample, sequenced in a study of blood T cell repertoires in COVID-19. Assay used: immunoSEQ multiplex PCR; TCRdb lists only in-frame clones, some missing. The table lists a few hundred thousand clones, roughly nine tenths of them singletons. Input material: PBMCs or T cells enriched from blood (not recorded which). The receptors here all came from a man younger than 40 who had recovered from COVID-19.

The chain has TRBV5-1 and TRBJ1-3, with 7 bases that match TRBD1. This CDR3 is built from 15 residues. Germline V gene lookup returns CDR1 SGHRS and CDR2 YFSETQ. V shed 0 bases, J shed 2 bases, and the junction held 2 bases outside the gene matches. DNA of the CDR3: TGCGCCAGCAGCTTGGAGACAGGGCCTGGAAACACCATATATTTT. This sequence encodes CASSLETGPGNTIYF.

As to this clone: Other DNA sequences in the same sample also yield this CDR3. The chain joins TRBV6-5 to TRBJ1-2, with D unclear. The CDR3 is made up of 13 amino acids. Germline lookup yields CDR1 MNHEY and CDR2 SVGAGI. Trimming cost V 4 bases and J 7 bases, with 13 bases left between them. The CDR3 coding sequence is TGTGCCAGCAGTTCTCGGGGTCTTGGTGGCTACACCTTC. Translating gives CASSSRGLGGYTF.

CDR3 coding DNA: TGTGCCAGCAGCATGAGGGGGCTAGGATACAATGAGCAGTTCTTC. Its translation is CASSMRGLGYNEQFF. The chain is built from TRBV9 and TRBJ2-1; 7 nucleotides align to TRBD1. Trimming cost V 4 bases and J 4 bases; bases outside gene matches: 8. The germline CDR1 and CDR2 sequences are SGDLS and YYNGEE. This CDR3 spans 15 amino acids. The full variable domain, in which reference TRBV9 and TRBJ2-1 provide the parts outside the CDR3, is DSGVTQTPKHLITATGQRVTLRCSPRSGDLSVYWYQQSLDQGLQFLIQYYNGEERAKGNILERFSAQQFPDLHSELNLSSLELGDSALYFCASSMRGLGYNEQFFGPGTRLTVL.

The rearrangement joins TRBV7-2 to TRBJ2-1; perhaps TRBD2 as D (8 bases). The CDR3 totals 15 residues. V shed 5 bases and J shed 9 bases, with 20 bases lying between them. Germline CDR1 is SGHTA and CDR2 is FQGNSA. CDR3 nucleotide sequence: TGTGCCAGCAGCGCGGGTAGCGGGACAGTCGGTGAGCAGTTCTTC. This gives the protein CASSAGSGTVGEQFF.

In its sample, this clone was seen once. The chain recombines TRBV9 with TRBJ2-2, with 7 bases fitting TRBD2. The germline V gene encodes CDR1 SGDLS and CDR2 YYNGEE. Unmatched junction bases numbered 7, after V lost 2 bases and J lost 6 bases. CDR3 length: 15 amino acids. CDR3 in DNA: TGTGCCAGCAGCGTGTCGGGGAGGGCCGCCGGGGAGCTGTTTTTT. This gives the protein CASSVSGRAAGELFF.

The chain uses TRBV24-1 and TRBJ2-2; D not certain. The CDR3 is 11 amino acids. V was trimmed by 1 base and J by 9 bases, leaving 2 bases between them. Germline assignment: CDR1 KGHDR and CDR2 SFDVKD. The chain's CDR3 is CATSDFRELFF. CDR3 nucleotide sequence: TGTGCCACCAGTGATTTCAGGGAGCTGTTTTTT.

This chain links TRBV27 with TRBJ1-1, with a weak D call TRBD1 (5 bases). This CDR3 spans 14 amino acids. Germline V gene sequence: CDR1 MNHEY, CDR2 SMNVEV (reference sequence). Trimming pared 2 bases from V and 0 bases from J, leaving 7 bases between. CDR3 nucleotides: TGTGCCAGCAGTTTAGGGGCGGTGAACACTGAAGCTTTCTTT. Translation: CASSLGAVNTEAFF.

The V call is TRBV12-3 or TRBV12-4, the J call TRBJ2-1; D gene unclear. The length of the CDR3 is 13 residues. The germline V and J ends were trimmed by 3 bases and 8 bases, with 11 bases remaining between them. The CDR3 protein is CASSLGTADEQFF. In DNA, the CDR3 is TGTGCCAGCAGTTTGGGCACGGCAGATGAGCAGTTCTTC.

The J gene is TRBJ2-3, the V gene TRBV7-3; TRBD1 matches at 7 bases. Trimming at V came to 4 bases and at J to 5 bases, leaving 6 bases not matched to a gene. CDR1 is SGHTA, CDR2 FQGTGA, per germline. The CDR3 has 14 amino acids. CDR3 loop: CASSSQGVIDTQYF. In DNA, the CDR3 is TGTGCCAGCAGCTCTCAGGGGGTCATAGATACGCAGTATTTT.

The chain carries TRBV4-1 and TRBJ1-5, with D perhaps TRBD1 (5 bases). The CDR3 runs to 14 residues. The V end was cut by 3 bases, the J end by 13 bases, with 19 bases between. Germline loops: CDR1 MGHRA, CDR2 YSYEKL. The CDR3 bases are TGCGCCAGCAGCCACGGGGGGGAAATGGACGTACAGCATTTT. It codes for CASSHGGEMDVQHF.

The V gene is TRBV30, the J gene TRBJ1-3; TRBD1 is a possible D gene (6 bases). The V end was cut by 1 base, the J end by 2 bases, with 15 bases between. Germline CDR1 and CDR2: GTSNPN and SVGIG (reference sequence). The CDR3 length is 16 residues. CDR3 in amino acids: CAWSDPQGGPGNTIYF. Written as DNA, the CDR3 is TGTGCCTGGAGTGACCCACAGGGTGGGCCTGGAAACACCATATATTTT.

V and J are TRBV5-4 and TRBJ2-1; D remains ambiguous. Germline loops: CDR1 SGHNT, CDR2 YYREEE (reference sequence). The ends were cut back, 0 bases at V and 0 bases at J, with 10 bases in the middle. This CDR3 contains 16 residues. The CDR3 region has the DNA TGTGCCAGCAGCTTGGTAAGCACCTCCTCCTACAATGAGCAGTTCTTC. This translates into CASSLVSTSSYNEQFF. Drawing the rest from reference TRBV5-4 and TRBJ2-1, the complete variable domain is ETGVTQSPTHLIKTRGQQVTLRCSSQSGHNTVSWYQQALGQGPQFIFQYYREEENGRGNFPPRFSGLQFPNYSSELNVNALELDDSALYLCASSLVSTSSYNEQFFGPGTRLTVL.

CDR3 nucleotides: TGTGCCAGCAGCCGGGCGGGACAGAACTATGGCTACACCTTC. It codes for CASSRAGQNYGYTF. This chain uses TRBV5-5 with TRBJ1-2; TRBD1 agrees at 7 bases. V gave up 4 bases and J gave up 2 bases; unmatched junction bases: 5. Looked up from germline, CDR1 is SGHKS and CDR2 is YYEKEE (reference sequence). This CDR3 region has 14 residues.

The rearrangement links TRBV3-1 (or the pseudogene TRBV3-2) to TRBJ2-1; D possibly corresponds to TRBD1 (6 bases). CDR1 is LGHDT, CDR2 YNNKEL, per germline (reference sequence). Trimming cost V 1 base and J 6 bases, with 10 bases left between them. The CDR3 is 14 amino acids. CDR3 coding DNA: TGTGCCAGCAGCCAAGGGACAGCGTTCAATGAGCAGTTCTTC. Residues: CASSQGTAFNEQFF.

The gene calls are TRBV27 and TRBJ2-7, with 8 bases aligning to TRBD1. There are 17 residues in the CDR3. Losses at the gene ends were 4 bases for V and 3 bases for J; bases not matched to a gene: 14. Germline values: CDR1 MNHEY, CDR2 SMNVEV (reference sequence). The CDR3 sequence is CASSSFPPGQGIYEQYF. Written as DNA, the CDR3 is TGTGCCAGCAGTTCCTTCCCTCCCGGACAGGGCATCTACGAGCAGTACTTC.

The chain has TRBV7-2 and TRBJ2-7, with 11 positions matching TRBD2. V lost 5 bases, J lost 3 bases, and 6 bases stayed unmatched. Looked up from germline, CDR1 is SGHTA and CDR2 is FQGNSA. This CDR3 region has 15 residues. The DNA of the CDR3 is TGTGCCAGCAGCCTACTAGCGGGAGATAGCTACGAGCAGTACTTC. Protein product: CASSLLAGDSYEQYF.

The CDR3 is CASSEGTGDSDGYTF. The CDR3 nucleotides read TGTGCCAGCAGCGAAGGGACAGGGGATTCGGATGGCTACACCTTC. The rearrangement links TRBV5-5 to TRBJ1-2, with 10 nucleotides matching TRBD1. Germline V gene data show CDR1 as SGHKS and CDR2 as YYEKEE (reference sequence). This CDR3 region has 15 residues. J lost 6 bases, V lost 4 bases, and 9 bases had no gene match.

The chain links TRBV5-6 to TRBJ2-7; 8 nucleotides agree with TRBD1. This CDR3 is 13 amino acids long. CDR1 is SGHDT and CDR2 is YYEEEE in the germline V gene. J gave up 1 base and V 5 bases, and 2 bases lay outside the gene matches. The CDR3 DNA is TGTGCCAGCAGGGGACAGGAATCCTACGAGCAGTACTTC. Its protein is CASRGQESYEQYF.

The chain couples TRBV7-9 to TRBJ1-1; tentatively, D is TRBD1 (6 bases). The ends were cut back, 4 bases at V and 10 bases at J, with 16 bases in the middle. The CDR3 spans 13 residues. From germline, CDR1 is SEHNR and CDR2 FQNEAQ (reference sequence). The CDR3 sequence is CASSSVQGLGAFF. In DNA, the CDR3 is TGTGCCAGCAGCTCCGTTCAGGGGTTAGGAGCTTTCTTT.

The CDR3 nucleotides are TGTGCCAGCAGCCTTCGTCGGAGTCTCGCTAACTATGGCTACACCTTC. This translates into CASSLRRSLANYGYTF. The rearrangement links TRBV3-1 (or the pseudogene TRBV3-2) to TRBJ1-2; D unclear. The germline CDR1 and CDR2 sequences are LGHDT and YNNKEL (reference sequence). This CDR3 is built from 16 residues. V lost 4 bases and J lost 0, with 15 bases in between.

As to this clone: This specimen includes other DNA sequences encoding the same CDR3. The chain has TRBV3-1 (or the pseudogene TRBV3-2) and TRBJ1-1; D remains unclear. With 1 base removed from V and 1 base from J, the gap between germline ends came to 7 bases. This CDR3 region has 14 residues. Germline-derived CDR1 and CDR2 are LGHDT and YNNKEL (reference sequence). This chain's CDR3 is CASSQVAGNTEAFF. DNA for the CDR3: TGTGCCAGCAGCCAAGTTGCGGGGAACACTGAAGCTTTCTTT.

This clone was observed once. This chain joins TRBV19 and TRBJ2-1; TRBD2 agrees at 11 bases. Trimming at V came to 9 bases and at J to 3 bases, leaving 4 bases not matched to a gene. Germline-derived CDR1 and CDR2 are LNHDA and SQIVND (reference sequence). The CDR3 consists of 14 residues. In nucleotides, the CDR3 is TGTGCCAGCCACGGACTAGCGGGCTACAATGAGCAGTTCTTC. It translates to CASHGLAGYNEQFF.

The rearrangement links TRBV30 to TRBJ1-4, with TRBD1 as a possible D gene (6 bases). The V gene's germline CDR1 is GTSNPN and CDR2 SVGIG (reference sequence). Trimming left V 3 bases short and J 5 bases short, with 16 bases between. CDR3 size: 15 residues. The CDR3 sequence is CAWSQGLKENEKLFF. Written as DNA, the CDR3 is TGTGCCTGGAGCCAGGGGTTAAAGGAGAATGAAAAACTGTTTTTT.

This CDR3 is CASSSPGQGGETQYF. For the CDR3, the DNA is TGTGCCAGCAGCTCGCCGGGACAGGGAGGAGAGACCCAGTACTTC. This chain links TRBV7-6 with TRBJ2-5, with 9 bases aligning to TRBD1. Germline assignment: CDR1 SGHVS and CDR2 FNYEAQ. The CDR3 sequence is 15 residues long. The junction had 7 bases not matched to a gene; V was cut back by 4 bases and J by 4 bases.

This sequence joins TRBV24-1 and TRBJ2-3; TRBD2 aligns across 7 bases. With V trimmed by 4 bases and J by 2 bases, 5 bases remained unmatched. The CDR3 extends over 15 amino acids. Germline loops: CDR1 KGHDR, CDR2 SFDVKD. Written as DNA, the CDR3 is TGTGCCACCAGTGACGGACTAGGGTCCACAGATACGCAGTATTTT. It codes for CATSDGLGSTDTQYF.

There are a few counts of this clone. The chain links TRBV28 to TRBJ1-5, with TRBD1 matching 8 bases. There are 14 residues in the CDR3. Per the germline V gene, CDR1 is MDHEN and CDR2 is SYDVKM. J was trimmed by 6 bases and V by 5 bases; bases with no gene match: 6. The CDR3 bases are TGTGCCAGCAGTCCTCTCGACAGGGGTCAGCCCCAGCATTTT. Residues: CASSPLDRGQPQHF.

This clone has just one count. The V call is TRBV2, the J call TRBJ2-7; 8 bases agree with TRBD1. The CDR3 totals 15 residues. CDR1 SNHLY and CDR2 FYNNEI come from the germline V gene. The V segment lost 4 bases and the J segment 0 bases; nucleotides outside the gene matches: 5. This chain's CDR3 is CASSGGQAYSYEQYF. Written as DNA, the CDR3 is TGTGCCAGCAGTGGGGGACAGGCCTACTCCTACGAGCAGTACTTC.